A single sample gave rise to the 5 T cell receptor beta chains below, sequenced in a study of CD8 T cells in ankylosing spondylitis. TCRdb re-derived calls from the 5' RACE reads in MiXCR, one entry per CDR3 protein. The sample includes some 29,000 distinct CDR3 sequences, 6.5% to 9% of them seen just once. Sequenced material: blood, either unsorted or a sorted T cell fraction (not recorded which). These receptor sequences come from a male donor with ankylosing spondylitis or in good health (not recorded which).

In this sample, this clonotype turned up many times. The chain uses TRBV6-1 and TRBJ2-3; D unclear. CDR1 and CDR2 (germline): MNHNS, SASEGT. The CDR3 is 16 residues long. Trimming took off 5 bases at V and 6 bases at J, with 21 bases between the two ends. CDR3 in DNA: TGTGCCAGCAGTCCAGCCAGACGTCTAAGTCCGGATACGCAGTATTTT. Translation: CASSPARRLSPDTQYF.

This clonotype was seen ten or more times. The chain has TRBV10-3 and TRBJ1-1; D gene unclear. The CDR3 length is 16 residues. Trimming cost V 1 base and J 0 bases, with 12 bases left between them. Germline CDR1 ENHRY, CDR2 SYGVKD. The CDR3 sequence: CAISEWAQGMNTEAFF. The CDR3 DNA reads TGTGCCATCAGTGAGTGGGCTCAAGGGATGAACACTGAAGCTTTCTTT.

The rearrangement links TRBV19 to TRBJ2-1; 10 bases align to TRBD1. After removal of 9 bases from V and 5 bases from J, the junction contained 4 bases not matched to a gene. The CDR3 has 13 amino acids. Germline values: CDR1 LNHDA, CDR2 SQIVND (reference sequence). CDR3 in DNA: TGTGCCAGCGGACAGGGGGGGAACAATGAGCAGTTCTTC. It is translated as CASGQGGNNEQFF.

There are many counts of this clonotype. With a much larger clone just one base away, this may be a read error. V and J are TRBV3-1 and TRBJ2-1; D might be TRBD2 (5 bases). This CDR3 is built from 15 residues. Germline CDR1 and CDR2: LGHDT and YNNKEL (reference sequence). CDR3 coding DNA: TGTGCCAGCACCCAAGCCCAGACGGGGTTCATCGAGCAGTTCTTC. Protein sequence: CASTQAQTGFIEQFF.

There are many counts of this clonotype. This chain joins TRBV27 and TRBJ2-7, with 10 positions matching TRBD2. The CDR3 contains 15 residues. V trimming: 11 bases; J trimming: 0 bases; junction bases outside the gene matches: 10. Looked up from germline, CDR1 is MNHEY and CDR2 is SMNVEV (reference sequence). The CDR3 loop is CASASGRVSSYEQYF. In nucleotides, the CDR3 is TGTGCCTCGGCTAGCGGGAGAGTGAGCTCCTACGAGCAGTACTTC.